One sample yielded the 25 T cell receptor beta chains listed below, sequenced in a study of prognosis after radiotherapy for stage I lung cancer. Using two-round multiplex PCR, the authors amplified TCR beta CDR3 from genomic DNA. During first-round PCR, primers specific to each TRBV and TRBJ gene were used. Each CDR3 protein is one row after TCRdb ran MiXCR on the multiplex PCR reads. The sample shows roughly 25,000 distinct CDR3 sequences, around 30% of them seen only once. The material was PBMCs, obtained before or after stereotactic body radiation therapy (not recorded which). Source of these receptors: a donor over 45 with non-small cell lung cancer.

This clonotype appeared many times. The rearrangement uses TRBV25-1 and TRBJ2-2; 8 bases match TRBD1. Germline V gene data show CDR1 as MGHDK and CDR2 as SYGVNS. With V trimmed by 5 bases and J by 7 bases, 9 bases remained unmatched. The CDR3 runs 15 residues. In DNA form, the CDR3 reads TGTGCCAGCAGTACGACAGGGGCGATTGTCGGGGAGCTGTTTTTT. Translated: CASSTTGAIVGELFF.

The table lists this clonotype with a few counts. J is TRBJ1-1 and V is TRBV7-3; TRBD1 might be the D (5 bases). The CDR3 extends over 14 amino acids. Germline loops: CDR1 SGHTA, CDR2 FQGTGA. Trimming cost V 4 bases and J 6 bases, with 15 bases left between them. The CDR3 here is CASSSSGGESEAFF. In DNA form, the CDR3 reads TGTGCCAGCAGCTCCTCGGGGGGAGAGTCTGAAGCTTTCTTT. The variable domain in full, with the rest retrieved from reference TRBV7-3 and TRBJ1-1, is GAGVSQTPSNKVTEKGKYVELRCDPISGHTALYWYRQSLGQGPEFLIYFQGTGAADDSGLPNDRFFAVRPEGSVSTLKIQRTERGDSAVYLCASSSSGGESEAFFGQGTRLTVV.

The table lists this clonotype with many counts. The chain recombines TRBV5-6 with TRBJ2-7; either TRBD1 or TRBD2 may fit D (6 bases each). The CDR3 sequence is 18 residues long. From germline, CDR1 is SGHDT and CDR2 YYEEEE. With 5 bases removed from V and 6 bases from J, the gap between germline ends came to 30 bases. The CDR3 nucleotides read TGTGCCAGCAGGGCCGACAGAGAGGGGGGCTCCCAAACTGCCGAGCAGTACTTC. It specifies CASRADREGGSQTAEQYF.

This clonotype showed up many times. The CDR3 bases are TGCGCCAGCAGCTTGGAAATGGGAAACATTCAGTACTTC. It codes for CASSLEMGNIQYF. The genes are TRBV5-1 and TRBJ2-4; D gene unclear. V lost 0 bases and J lost 6, with 7 bases in between. The CDR3 runs to 13 residues. Germline CDR1 SGHRS, CDR2 YFSETQ.

Many counts were recorded for this clonotype. CDR3 amino acids: CASTGLGTGSYEQYF. Here the CDR3 DNA reads TGTGCCAGCACCGGACTAGGGACAGGGTCGTACGAGCAGTACTTC. This chain joins TRBV6-1 and TRBJ2-7, with 9 positions matching TRBD1. Germline CDR1 is MNHNS and CDR2 is SASEGT. The CDR3 extends over 15 amino acids. V lost 7 bases, J lost 4 bases, and 11 bases stayed unmatched.

As concerns this clonotype: This clone may be a read error of a much larger clone one base away. The V and J genes are TRBV19 and TRBJ1-4; D ambiguous. Germline V gene data show CDR1 as LNHDA and CDR2 as SQIVND (reference sequence). The CDR3 is 18 residues long. V was cut by 2 bases and J by 0 bases, with 16 bases left in between. The CDR3 region has the DNA TGTGCCAGTAGTATACAGGCAGGCGCACTTACAACTAATGAAAAACTGTTTTTT. This encodes CASSIQAGALTTNEKLFF.

This CDR3 is CASSAGTGGSYEQYF. As DNA, the CDR3 is TGTGCCAGCAGTGCCGGGACAGGGGGCTCCTACGAGCAGTACTTC. The rearrangement links TRBV6-1 to TRBJ2-7; 11 nucleotides line up with TRBD1. This CDR3 contains 15 residues. Germline CDR1 and CDR2: MNHNS and SASEGT. With V trimmed by 4 bases and J by 0 bases, 2 bases remained unmatched.

The chain links TRBV2 to TRBJ2-5; D unresolved. The CDR3 spans 11 residues. The ends were cut back, 8 bases at V and 5 bases at J, with 9 bases in the middle. CDR1 SNHLY and CDR2 FYNNEI come from the germline V gene. CDR3 sequence: CASDLGETQYF. The CDR3 DNA reads as TGTGCCAGCGACCTCGGGGAGACCCAGTACTTC.

In this sample, this clonotype turned up many times. The rearrangement joins TRBV10-3 to TRBJ1-2; D is uncertain. Germline V lookup: CDR1 ENHRY, CDR2 SYGVKD. V was trimmed by 7 bases and J by 1 base, leaving 10 bases between them. The CDR3 consists of 13 residues. The CDR3 spells CAITTDYNYGYTF. As DNA, the CDR3 is TGTGCCATCACTACAGACTATAACTATGGCTACACCTTC.

This clonotype showed up many times. V gene TRBV18 combines with J gene TRBJ1-1; 7 positions match TRBD1. The CDR3 is 12 amino acids. V lost 4 bases, J lost 10 bases, and 6 bases stayed unmatched. The germline V gene has CDR1 KGHSH and CDR2 LQKENI. The CDR3 region is CASSQDREVAFF. For the CDR3, the DNA is TGTGCCAGCTCACAAGACAGGGAAGTAGCTTTCTTT.

This clonotype was picked up a small number of times. Being one base from a much bigger clone, this may be a read error. The chain is built from TRBV6-9 and TRBJ2-1; no definite D call. CDR1 and CDR2 from the germline V gene are MNHGY and SVAAGI. This CDR3 spans 12 amino acids. CDR3 region: CASSYGLNGQFF. The CDR3 DNA is TGTGCCAGCAGTTACGGTCTCAATGGGCAGTTCTTC.

In this sample, this clonotype turned up many times. The chain links TRBV7-9 to TRBJ2-3; the D gene could be TRBD1 or TRBD2 (5 bases each). CDR1 and CDR2 (germline): SEHNR, FQNEAQ (reference sequence). This CDR3 region has 15 residues. V lost 5 bases, J lost 2 bases, and 14 bases lay in between. This CDR3 is CASSIGDGSTDTQYF. DNA for the CDR3: TGTGCCAGCAGCATAGGGGACGGATCCACAGATACGCAGTATTTT. Supplemented by reference TRBV7-9 and TRBJ2-3, the full variable domain reads DTGVSQNPRHKITKRGQNVTFRCDPISEHNRLYWYRQTLGQGPEFLTYFQNEAQLEKSRLLSDRFSAERPKGSFSTLEIQRTEQGDSAMYLCASSIGDGSTDTQYFGPGTRLTVL.

As concerns this clonotype: Being one base from a much bigger clone, this may be a read error. This sequence joins TRBV15 and TRBJ2-5, with 7 bases aligning to TRBD1. Germline CDR1 and CDR2: LNHNV and YYDKDF (reference sequence). This CDR3 contains 14 residues. The CDR3 is CATIRDRAQETQYF. In DNA, the CDR3 is TGTGCCACCATCAGAGACAGGGCCCAAGAGACCCAGTACTTC.

To note about this clonotype: One base away lies a much larger clone, so this may be a sequencing read error. The CDR3 here is CASSSRGRRTSLNTGELFF. Written as DNA, the CDR3 is TGTGCCAGCAGTTCCAGGGGCAGGCGGACTAGCCTGAACACCGGGGAGCTGTTTTTT. The chain combines TRBV6-2 or TRBV6-3 with TRBJ2-2; TRBD2 matches 8 bases. In germline, CDR1 is MNHEY, CDR2 SVGEGT. The J segment lost 1 base and the V segment lost 4 bases, leaving 14 bases of the junction unmatched. CDR3 size: 19 residues.

This clonotype was seen repeatedly, ten times or more. This sequence joins TRBV5-1 and TRBJ2-7; D is perhaps TRBD2 (6 bases). The V end lost 1 base, the J end lost 0 bases, and 11 bases lay between the germline ends. The CDR3 spans 15 residues. Germline V gene lookup returns CDR1 SGHRS and CDR2 YFSETQ. CDR3 region: CASSLISGSSYEQYF. The CDR3 DNA follows: TGCGCCAGCAGCTTGATTAGCGGAAGCTCCTACGAGCAGTACTTC. Full variable domain (remainder filled in from reference TRBV5-1 and TRBJ2-7): KAGVTQTPRYLIKTRGQQVTLSCSPISGHRSVSWYQQTPGQGLQFLFEYFSETQRNKGNFPGRFSGRQFSNSRSEMNVSTLELGDSALYLCASSLISGSSYEQYFGPGTRLTVT.

This clonotype has a count of ten or more. The rearrangement uses TRBV2 and TRBJ1-1, with 10 nucleotides matching TRBD1. Trimming took 6 bases from V and 10 from J; bases not matched to a gene: 5. Looked up from germline, CDR1 is SNHLY and CDR2 is FYNNEI. The CDR3 length is 12 residues. CDR3 nucleotides: TGTGCCAGCAGCGACAGGGGGCAGGTAGCTTTCTTT. Its translation: CASSDRGQVAFF.

The V call is TRBV6-2 or TRBV6-3, the J call TRBJ1-6; D may be TRBD1 (6 bases). This CDR3 has 15 amino acids. V was pared by 6 bases and J by 7 bases, with 16 bases between. The germline gives CDR1 MNHEY, CDR2 SVGEGT. The CDR3 protein is CASRSGGSENSPLHF. The CDR3 DNA sequence: TGTGCCAGCAGATCTGGGGGCAGCGAGAATTCACCCCTCCACTTT.

This clonotype is a singleton in its sample. A far larger clone is one base from this, pointing to a likely read error. The rearrangement links TRBV6-1 to TRBJ1-1, with D unresolved. The germline V gene has CDR1 MNHNS and CDR2 SASEGT. The CDR3 covers 13 residues. The CDR3 nucleotides read TGTGCCAGCAGTAAGGGTGTGAAGACTGAAGCTTTCTTT. It encodes CASSKGVKTEAFF.

This clonotype was detected many times. This rearrangement joins TRBV5-4 to TRBJ1-6, with 8 bases lining up with TRBD1. V shed 5 bases and J 7 bases; nucleotides not matched to a gene: 8. This CDR3 has 15 residues. Germline CDR1 and CDR2: SGHNT and YYREEE (reference sequence). Here the CDR3 reads CASSLGRTGNSPLHF. In nucleotides, the CDR3 is TGTGCCAGCAGTCTTGGTAGGACAGGGAATTCACCCCTCCACTTT.

The sample holds many counts of this clonotype. The CDR3 DNA follows: TGTGCCAGCAGCTTAGTCCCGGGGCCCACAGATACGCAGTATTTT. Its protein is CASSLVPGPTDTQYF. The rearrangement links TRBV7-8 to TRBJ2-3; D might be TRBD1 or TRBD2, each matching 5 bases. The CDR3 has 15 residues. The V gene's germline CDR1 is SGHVS and CDR2 FQNEAQ. Deletions cut 1 base from V and 2 bases from J, with 10 bases between.

This clonotype was picked up many times. V and J are TRBV6-1 and TRBJ1-5; TRBD1 matches 12 bases. The V gene's germline CDR1 is MNHNS and CDR2 SASEGT. Unmatched junction bases numbered 4, after V lost 5 bases and J lost 5 bases. This CDR3 is 15 amino acids long. This CDR3 is CASSRDRGLYQPQHF. CDR3 sequence (DNA): TGTGCCAGCAGTCGGGACAGGGGGCTTTATCAGCCCCAGCATTTT.

The chain combines TRBV28 with TRBJ1-5; D possibly corresponds to TRBD1 (6 bases). The germline V gene encodes CDR1 MDHEN and CDR2 SYDVKM. The CDR3 length is 15 residues. Deletions cut 5 bases from V and 6 bases from J, with 17 bases between. The CDR3 spells CASSQNRARSQPQHF. DNA of the CDR3: TGTGCCAGCAGTCAGAACAGGGCTAGGAGTCAGCCCCAGCATTTT.

In this sample, this clonotype turned up many times. The CDR3 nucleotides read TGCGCCAGCAGCTTGGAAACTAGCGGGAGATTGTACAATGAGCAGTTCTTC. Amino acids: CASSLETSGRLYNEQFF. The V and J genes are TRBV5-1 and TRBJ2-1; TRBD2 aligns across 11 bases. This CDR3 spans 17 amino acids. Germline assignment: CDR1 SGHRS and CDR2 YFSETQ. V dropped 0 bases and J dropped 4; count of bases not matched to a gene: 6.

To note about this clonotype: Being one base from a much bigger clone, this may be a read error. The chain employs TRBV5-6 and TRBJ2-1; D unresolved. V lost 3 bases and J 5 bases, leaving 9 bases between the germline ends. Germline lookup yields CDR1 SGHDT and CDR2 YYEEEE. This CDR3 has 13 amino acids. CDR3 nucleotide sequence: TGTGCCAGCAGCTCAATATGGGACAATGAGCAGTTCTTC. Translating gives CASSSIWDNEQFF. The entire variable domain, with the rest obtained from reference TRBV5-6 and TRBJ2-1, is as follows: DAGVTQSPTHLIKTRGQQVTLRCSPKSGHDTVSWYQQALGQGPQFIFQYYEEEERQRGNFPDRFSGHQFPNYSSELNVNALLLGDSALYLCASSSIWDNEQFFGPGTRLTVL.

This clonotype was observed many times. The chain uses TRBV6-2 or TRBV6-3 and TRBJ2-7; 8 bases are a match to TRBD2. CDR3 length equals 15 residues. CDR1 is MNHEY and CDR2 is SVGEGT in the germline V gene. Trimming removed 0 bases from V and 6 bases from J; junction bases left unmatched: 7. The CDR3 protein is CASSYSPAGEGEQYF. CDR3 DNA: TGTGCCAGCAGTTACTCCCCAGCGGGAGAGGGCGAGCAGTACTTC.